The source of this TCR beta chain is a study of cytomegalovirus exposure and HLA in healthy donors (dated by TCRdb to 2015 to 2018). A note on the overall study: According to an earlier analysis of 550 to 750 of the donors, about 179 million T cells yielded 120 million or so unique TCR beta sequences and roughly 280 Gb of sequence data. Roughly 310 gigabases of sequencing data and 78 million or so unique TCR sequences were included in an early release covering several hundred HLA-typed donors. Among the 398 genotyped donors, around 81% belonged to the genetic ancestry cluster associated with self-reported Caucasian donors. The study aimed to test whether signatures of past pathogen exposure could be identified by cataloging public T cell receptors. The T cell repertoires of some 670 subjects were profiled by immunosequencing and related to cytomegalovirus serostatus. Besides the first cohort of 666 subjects, a separate validation cohort made up of roughly 130 different subjects was used. To predict cytomegalovirus infection status, the study brought together high-throughput TCR immunosequencing, statistical association of individual TCRs with disease status, and machine learning. In a later analysis, previously published TCR beta repertoires from several hundred donors were re-analyzed and high-resolution HLA genotyping was added so that TCR occurrence patterns could be studied. The later analysis used no new phenotypic data to find candidate immune exposures, relying instead on TCR beta sequences and their occurrence across donors. An earlier analysis of several hundred of the donors used high-throughput TCR beta sequencing to judge whether each TCR beta V gene segment behaved as functional or pseudogenic. Alongside the repertoire data, information on donor age, sex, ethnicity and CMV serostatus was compiled. A later genetic analysis took genome-wide SNP genotypes for about 65% of the roughly 670 donors and used that subset as a discovery cohort. Every discovery cohort repertoire had been produced on one sequencing platform. Class I and class II HLA loci were covered by the typing at four-digit resolution. The number of typed donors differed by locus: about 620-640 for A, B, C, DRB1 and DQB1; 522 for DQA1; around 610 for DPA1; and roughly 450 for DPB1. Because of strong linkage in the cohort, roughly five DR-DQ haplotypes were treated as single units for association and clustering. Among 300 to 500 genotyped donors of the cohort, an average of around 240,000 unique TCR beta nucleotide sequences was sequenced per donor, of which about 19% were non-productive. The paper's findings and limits, for the study overall: This cohort had only TCR beta chains sequenced, and the lack of alpha or paired-chain data limited which features could be detected. Across donors, most TCR sequences were observed very rarely, whereas some public TCRs were present in many individuals. A cluster of highly shared sequence variants was judged likely to be a technical artifact of the sequencing pipeline. In a later analysis, several top co-occurrence clusters were reported to appear linked to parvovirus B19, influenza, CMV and Epstein-Barr virus. A further reported finding was that TCR beta sequences accurately predicted the HLA-A and HLA-B alleles for most subjects in the first cohort. Because HLA typing was unavailable for some donors at each locus, only the typed subset was used in association tests. The authors suggested that the approach could potentially be generalized to other disease states and immunological phenotypes. Some IMGT-functional V segments, including TRBV6-2 and TRBV6-3, could not be told apart with the 87-base-pair reads, so those segments were excluded. Assigning TCR associations to individual alleles was difficult when HLA alleles, especially DR and DQ, strongly co-occurred. Because counts were too low, seventeen rarely observed V segments, including chromosome 9 orphons, were left out of the earlier analysis of 587 of the donors. An association between a missense DCLRE1C variant and V-gene and J-gene trimming of TCR beta chains was found in a later genetic analysis and replicated in an independent cohort. A later analysis found that HLA-associated TCR beta chains were more clonally expanded and had lower generation probabilities than equally common non-associated chains. Compared with the roughly 600-donor mean, donors in an Asian-associated ancestry cluster had fewer N-insertions in productive TCRs, according to a later genetic analysis. Correlated functional status among segregating V segments might be attributable to linkage disequilibrium, but an unknown experimental factor could not be ruled out. A later analysis found that TCR association rates varied across HLA loci, with DRB1 alleles showing the most associated TCRs and HLA-C alleles the fewest. The study gave a list of some 150 TCR beta chains associated with cytomegalovirus. Three of the identified cytomegalovirus-associated TCR beta chains were confirmed in vitro to be specific for cytomegalovirus antigens. The presence/absence analyses assumed that sequencing depth was roughly uniform across donors, and that assumption may not be true. CMV serostatus was the only immune exposure information available for the cohort. Specific HLA alleles were associated with 15,000 to 20,000 TCR beta sequences at a false discovery rate of 0.05 in a later analysis. In both the original and validation cohorts, the classifier was reported to diagnose cytomegalovirus status with high specificity and sensitivity. A later analysis found that most CMV-associated TCR beta chains appeared HLA-restricted, with HLA associations seemingly driven largely by CMV exposure. In an earlier analysis of around 600 of the donors, most TCR beta V segments were observed in productive rearrangements about 87% or about 30% of the time, broadly matching IMGT annotations.

In total, 600 or so healthy bone marrow donors made up the cohort. At the time of sampling, all cohort members were nominally healthy, though unrecorded immune exposures were likely present. The donor was CMV seronegative and belonged to the group of 380 or so seronegative cohort members. A peripheral blood sample was collected from each donor, and TCR beta sequencing was performed on peripheral blood mononuclear cells. Genomic DNA extraction from the blood cell samples was performed with the Qiagen DNeasy Blood Extraction Kit. On this clone itself: No antigen is known for it. No per-base quality is available; no much larger clone lies one base away.

The library came from the immunoSEQ multiplex PCR assay. The multiplex PCR relied on a mix of 60 forward primers for TCR Vbeta segments and 13 reverse primers for TCR Jbeta segments. Amplification of the CDR3 region of rearranged TCR beta genes was performed with a multiplex PCR assay on genomic DNA. The amplified TCR beta libraries were sequenced on the Illumina HiSeq System as 87-base-pair reads. From the authors' description of their analysis: A later analysis tallied 70 million to 100 million unique TCR beta chains across the 666 repertoires, and approximately 12 million of those chains were shared by two or more donors. Raw reads were error-corrected and collapsed into unique sequences with a nearest-neighbor algorithm that merged closely related sequences to remove PCR and sequencing errors. V, D and J gene segments were assigned by aligning CDR3 sequences to IMGT reference sequences. For a sequence to be retained, at least a six-nucleotide match to both a V gene segment and a J gene segment was required. Rearrangements were classified as productive when the CDR3 lacked stop codons and remained in frame with V and J, and all other rearrangements were classified as non-productive. Following IMGT convention, CDR3 was defined as the stretch from the second conserved V-encoded cysteine up to the conserved J-encoded phenylalanine. The earlier analysis of more than 450 of the donors excluded sequences that lacked an unambiguous match to a single V gene segment. An earlier analysis of fewer than 650 of the donors classified V segments as functional when productive rearrangements were above 56.7% and as segregating when the standard deviation between donors was above 5%. A statistical classification framework was built to diagnose cytomegalovirus status from the catalog of TCR beta chain sequences. In a later analysis, TCR nucleotide sequences were compared against IMGT/GENE-DB human TR gene sequences so that V and J genes could be assigned. Using the TCRdist pipeline, a later analysis assigned CDR3 sequences along with most-parsimonious VDJ recombination scenarios. A later analysis defined each TCR beta chain by its CDR3 amino acid sequence plus V-gene family, and excluded reads lacking a unique V-gene family. A later analysis removed 592 highly shared, low-generation-probability nucleotide sequences to deal with suspected cross-contamination and a sequencing artifact. A later analysis calculated a clonal expansion index for each public chain from normalized within-repertoire ranks of inferred template counts. Generation probabilities in a later analysis came from a VDJ recombination model fitted to out-of-frame rearrangements, and those results were checked against IGoR. In a later analysis, TCR-TCR, TCR-HLA and TCR-CMV co-occurrence was scored with hypergeometric tests, and a repertoire-size bias correction was applied to TCR pairs. In a later analysis, false discovery rates were estimated by permuting HLA or CMV assignments 20 times. In a later analysis, co-occurring TCRs were grouped using DBSCAN, with TCRdist sequence similarity added in when clustering inside HLA-allele-positive subsets. Co-occurrence clustering excluded repertoires with fewer than 30,000 or more than 120,000 public chains, plus five with anomalous nucleotide sharing. This immuneACCESS table, as held by TCRdb, lists in-frame sequences with V and J called but not all clones. Of the missing ones, under half trace to an unresolved V gene in checked studies; the others have no known cause. D and trimming were read from the DNA, whereas the V and J calls and clone size are those reported in that table. The sample profile shows about 130,000 clones; about 79% of them were found once. The ten largest clones add up to roughly 3% of the sample.

V and J lose 2 bases and 6 bases, and a span of 17 bases separates them. The CDR3 covers 15 residues, taking in both the cysteine and the phenylalanine. Just CDR3 DNA is preserved here, 45 bases in frame from base 1. Taken from the germline V gene (reference sequence), the CDR1 and CDR2 loops are GTSNPN and SVGIG. The V and J genes are TRBV30 and TRBJ1-5; the D gene lacks a confident call. Source material: PBMCs. This receptor was obtained from a woman between 50 and 59 years old in good health and CMV-seronegative. The CDR3 protein: CAWSTYPREGQPQHF. The DNA is as follows: TGTGCCTGGAGTACCTACCCCCGGGAGGGTCAGCCCCAGCATTTT. This CDR3, with the reference TRBV30 and TRBJ1-5 proteins standing in past its ends, gives the full variable domain SQTIHQWPATLVQPVGSPLSLECTVEGTSNPNLYWYRQAAGRGLQLLFYSVGIGQISSEVPQNLSASRPQDRQFILSSKKLLLSDSGFYLCAWSTYPREGQPQHFGDGTRLSIL.